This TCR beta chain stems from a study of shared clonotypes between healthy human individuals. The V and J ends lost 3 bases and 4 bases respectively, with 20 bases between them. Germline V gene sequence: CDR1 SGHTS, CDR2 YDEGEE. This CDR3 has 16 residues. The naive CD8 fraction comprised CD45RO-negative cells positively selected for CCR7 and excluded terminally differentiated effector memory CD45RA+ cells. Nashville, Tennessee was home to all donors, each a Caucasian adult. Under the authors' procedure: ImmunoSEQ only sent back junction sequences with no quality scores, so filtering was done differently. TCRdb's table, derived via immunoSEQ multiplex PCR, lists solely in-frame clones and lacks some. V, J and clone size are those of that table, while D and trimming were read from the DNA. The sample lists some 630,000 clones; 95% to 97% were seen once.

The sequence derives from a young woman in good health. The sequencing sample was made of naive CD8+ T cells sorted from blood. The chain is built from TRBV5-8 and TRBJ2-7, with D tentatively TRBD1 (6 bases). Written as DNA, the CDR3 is TGTGCCAGCAGCTCGGGCAGGGGCTCCAGGGGATACGAGCAGTACTTC. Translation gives CASSSGRGSRGYEQYF.